This T cell receptor (beta chain) is from a study of blood T cell repertoires in COVID-19. Overall study: Acute-phase and convalescent COVID-19 samples originated in the United States, Italy and Spain. From T cells, B-cell-depleted T cells, or PBMCs came the material, which was cDNA or gDNA.

This clone was detected only once. CDR3 length: 13 amino acids. Trimming shortened V by 3 bases and J by 3 bases, and 11 bases separated the two germline ends. Germline CDR1 and CDR2: GTSNPN and SVGIG (reference sequence). Original processing notes: Researchers report that nucleated cell counts were estimated from reference gene primer amplification. Sequenced by immunoSEQ multiplex PCR; TCRdb stores in-frame clones only, minus some. The V and J calls and clone size are taken from that table; D and trimming were inferred from the DNA. The data hold about 120,000 clones, with 76% observed a single time.

What was sequenced was peripheral blood. The clonotype comes from a woman of 80 years or more with acute or convalescent COVID-19. V is TRBV30 and J is TRBJ1-1; D remains unclear. In DNA, the CDR3 is TGTGCCTGGAGCATTGGTCCGGACACTGAAGCTTTCTTT. Protein product: CAWSIGPDTEAFF.